These 19 T cell receptor beta chains came from one sample sequenced in a study of cytomegalovirus exposure and HLA in healthy donors. Primers: 60 Vbeta forward and 13 Jbeta reverse. TCRdb keeps only in-frame clones here, not all; method: immunoSEQ multiplex PCR. Among 200,000 to 250,000 clones listed, 70% to 85% were seen once. Material: PBMCs. The source of these receptors is a woman aged 60-75 years in good health and CMV-seropositive.

The chain has TRBV5-4 and TRBJ2-1; a weak D match, TRBD1 (5 bases). This CDR3 is 15 amino acids long. Between the trimmed V and J ends, which lost 4 bases and 4 bases, there was a span of 15 bases. Germline values: CDR1 SGHNT, CDR2 YYREEE (reference sequence). The CDR3 loop is CASSPRQGLYNEQFF. CDR3 bases: TGTGCCAGCAGCCCCCGTCAGGGTTTATACAATGAGCAGTTCTTC.

The V call is TRBV13, the J call TRBJ2-7; 8 nucleotides align to TRBD2. The CDR3 sequence is 15 residues long. Germline V gives CDR1 PRHDT, CDR2 FYEKMQ (reference sequence). Trimming at V came to 5 bases and at J to 2 bases, leaving 8 bases not matched to a gene. The DNA of the CDR3 is TGTGCCAGCAGCCCGCAGCGGGGGCCACCCTACGAGCAGTACTTC. Translation gives CASSPQRGPPYEQYF.

Here the CDR3 DNA reads TGTGCCAGCAGACGGGACAGGGGGACCGGGGAGCTGTTTTTT. Translated: CASRRDRGTGELFF. The chain couples TRBV14 to TRBJ2-2, with TRBD1 matching over 11 bases. The CDR3 totals 14 residues. The J segment lost 5 bases and the V segment lost 6 bases, leaving 2 bases of the junction unmatched. Germline V gene data show CDR1 as SGHDN and CDR2 as FVKESK.

The V gene is TRBV18, the J gene TRBJ2-7; 10 nucleotides agree with TRBD2. V lost 2 bases to trimming and J lost 5 bases; unmatched junction nucleotides: 6. Germline CDR1 and CDR2: KGHSH and LQKENI. CDR3 length: 15 amino acids. The CDR3 bases are TGTGCCAGCTCACCATTTAGCGGGAGGCGAGACGAGCAGTACTTC. This translates into CASSPFSGRRDEQYF. Together with reference TRBV18 and TRBJ2-7, the CDR3 gives the full variable domain: NAGVMQNPRHLVRRRGQEARLRCSPMKGHSHVYWYRQLPEEGLKFMVYLQKENIIDESGMPKERFSAEFPKEGPSILRIQQVVRGDSAAYFCASSPFSGRRDEQYFGPGTRLTVT.

The chain uses TRBV5-1 and TRBJ2-2; TRBD1 is a possible D gene (6 bases). The germline CDR1 and CDR2 sequences are SGHRS and YFSETQ. CDR3 size: 16 residues. The V end lost 4 bases, the J end lost 1 base, and 14 bases lay between the germline ends. CDR3 sequence (DNA): TGCGCCAGCAGCGTACCGGGACATGGGAACACCGGGGAGCTGTTTTTT. Its translation is CASSVPGHGNTGELFF.

The sample holds a few counts of this clone. CDR3 sequence (DNA): TGTGCCAGCAGCCAAGAGAGCGTTGCAGATACGCAGTATTTT. Protein sequence: CASSQESVADTQYF. The gene calls are TRBV4-2 and TRBJ2-3; the D is unclear. The CDR3 runs to 14 residues. Germline CDR1 reads LGHNA; CDR2 reads YNFKEQ. Trimming cost V 0 bases and J 4 bases, with 8 bases left between them.

The gene calls are TRBV4-2 and TRBJ2-3; 9 bases fit TRBD1. The V gene's germline CDR1 is LGHNA and CDR2 YNFKEQ. V lost 0 bases to trimming and J lost 0 bases; unmatched junction nucleotides: 7. The CDR3 loop spans 18 amino acids. CDR3 residues: CASSQEGTGSGSTDTQYF. The CDR3 DNA sequence: TGTGCCAGCAGCCAAGAAGGGACAGGGTCTGGAAGCACAGATACGCAGTATTTT.

This clone appeared once. The chain carries TRBV5-1 and TRBJ2-3; no firm D call. V lost 6 bases and J lost 4, with 12 bases in between. The CDR3 contains 13 residues. CDR1 is SGHRS and CDR2 is YFSETQ in the germline V gene. This CDR3 is CASKTRPADTQYF. CDR3 bases: TGCGCCAGCAAGACTCGCCCCGCAGATACGCAGTATTTT.

The chain couples TRBV28 to TRBJ1-6; the D is unclear. CDR3 length equals 15 residues. V dropped 9 bases and J dropped 0 bases, with 12 bases sitting between them. CDR1 is MDHEN and CDR2 is SYDVKM in the germline V gene. As DNA, the CDR3 is TGTGCCAGTGATCTACCGAGCTCCTATAATTCACCCCTCCACTTT. Translation gives CASDLPSSYNSPLHF.

This clone is a singleton in its sample. This chain joins TRBV30 and TRBJ1-6, with D possibly TRBD1 on 6 matching bases. The CDR3 loop spans 14 amino acids. From germline, CDR1 is GTSNPN and CDR2 SVGIG (reference sequence). Trimming pared 3 bases from V and 9 bases from J, leaving 15 bases between. The CDR3 is CAWRYAGEGSPLHF. CDR3 bases: TGTGCCTGGAGGTATGCAGGGGAGGGTTCACCCCTCCACTTT. Variable domain in full (rest from reference TRBV30 and TRBJ1-6): SQTIHQWPATLVQPVGSPLSLECTVEGTSNPNLYWYRQAAGRGLQLLFYSVGIGQISSEVPQNLSASRPQDRQFILSSKKLLLSDSGFYLCAWRYAGEGSPLHFGNGTRLTVT.

In its sample, this clone was seen a few times. V gene TRBV2 combines with J gene TRBJ2-2, with a tentative D call TRBD1 (6 bases). Germline loops: CDR1 SNHLY, CDR2 FYNNEI. The CDR3 contains 13 residues. Trimming removed 1 base from V and 6 bases from J, with 6 bases in between. The CDR3 loop is CASSEEGAGELFF. CDR3 sequence (DNA): TGTGCCAGCAGTGAAGAGGGGGCCGGGGAGCTGTTTTTT.

This sequence joins TRBV2 and TRBJ1-5; D not resolved. Trimming took 5 bases from V and 7 from J, leaving 9 bases between them. The CDR3 is 12 residues long. From germline, CDR1 is SNHLY and CDR2 FYNNEI. This CDR3 is CASSLNSQPQHF. CDR3 nucleotide sequence: TGTGCCAGCAGTCTTAACAGCCAGCCCCAGCATTTT.

The chain links TRBV9 to TRBJ2-7, with TRBD1 as a possible D gene (5 bases). This CDR3 comprises 15 residues. In germline, CDR1 is SGDLS, CDR2 YYNGEE. With 0 bases removed from V and 1 base from J, the gap between germline ends came to 11 bases. CDR3 bases: TGTGCCAGCAGCGTAGCTGGGGCCAGTTCCTACGAGCAGTACTTC. It is translated as CASSVAGASSYEQYF.

The rearrangement links TRBV5-1 to TRBJ1-2, with D possibly being TRBD1 (6 bases). CDR1 is SGHRS, CDR2 YFSETQ, per germline. The V and J ends lost 4 bases and 10 bases respectively, with 23 bases between them. The CDR3 totals 15 residues. The CDR3 region has the DNA TGCGCCAGCAGCGACCCCCGTGGGGGCCTACTTGTCTACACCTTC. It yields the protein CASSDPRGGLLVYTF.

The chain joins TRBV7-5 to TRBJ1-1; the table's D call, TRBD1, has no DNA check behind it. TRBV7-5 has pseudogene status. The CDR3 is 15 residues long. CDR3 bases: TGTGTCAGAAGCCACAACTACAGGCGGAACACTGAAGCTTTCTTT. Translating gives CVRSHNYRRNTEAFF.

The gene calls are TRBV5-6 and TRBJ2-1, with 10 bases matching TRBD2. Germline CDR1 is SGHDT and CDR2 is YYEEEE. CDR3 length: 14 residues. V shed 6 bases, J shed 10 bases, and the junction held 10 bases outside the gene matches. The chain's CDR3 is CASTQASGSQEQFF. Here the CDR3 DNA reads TGTGCCAGCACTCAGGCTAGCGGGAGTCAAGAGCAGTTCTTC. Looking up the rest from reference TRBV5-6 and TRBJ2-1 gives the full variable domain: DAGVTQSPTHLIKTRGQQVTLRCSPKSGHDTVSWYQQALGQGPQFIFQYYEEEERQRGNFPDRFSGHQFPNYSSELNVNALLLGDSALYLCASTQASGSQEQFFGPGTRLTVL.

For this clone: Other DNA sequences in this sample translate to the same CDR3. The chain is built from TRBV5-1 and TRBJ1-1; 8 bases are shared with TRBD1. The J segment lost 1 base and the V segment lost 2 bases, leaving 1 base of the junction unmatched. CDR3 length: 14 amino acids. Germline CDR1 is SGHRS and CDR2 is YFSETQ. The DNA for the CDR3 is TGCGCCAGCAGCTTAGGGACAGGGAACACTGAAGCTTTCTTT. This translates into CASSLGTGNTEAFF.

This clone appeared a few times. The chain's CDR3 is CSVLGGQGATEAFF. CDR3 bases: TGCAGCGTTTTGGGGGGACAGGGGGCAACTGAAGCTTTCTTT. This chain connects TRBV29-1 to TRBJ1-1; 12 nucleotides match TRBD1. The V segment lost 5 bases and the J segment 5 bases; nucleotides outside the gene matches: 6. Germline V gene lookup returns CDR1 SQVTM and CDR2 ANQGSEA. The CDR3 sequence is 14 residues long.

The rearrangement uses TRBV5-1 and TRBJ2-1; TRBD2 agrees at 11 bases. Germline trimming cut 1 base from V and 8 bases from J; bases unmatched to any gene: 2. The CDR3 has 14 amino acids. Germline values: CDR1 SGHRS, CDR2 YFSETQ. CDR3 bases: TGCGCCAGCAGCTTGACTAGCGGGAGTGATGAGCAGTTCTTC. Its translation: CASSLTSGSDEQFF.